This TCR beta chain was profiled in a study of early T cells in non-severe SARS-CoV-2 infection. TCRdb reanalysed the 5' RACE reads using MiXCR and keeps one entry per CDR3 protein. This table has around 82,000 distinct CDR3 sequences, about 11% appearing once. The V end was cut by 3 bases, the J end by 7 bases, with 10 bases between. Per germline, CDR1 SGHTA and CDR2 FQGNSA. The CDR3 runs to 13 residues. This clonotype was observed many times. The V call is TRBV7-2, the J call TRBJ1-5; no clear D gene. The sample comprised whole blood. This clonotype was sampled from an adult who was a healthcare worker with PCR-confirmed SARS-CoV-2 infection or an uninfected control (not recorded which). The CDR3, as DNA: TGTGCCAGCAGCTTGGGCAGAAGCCAGCCCCAGCATTTT. This encodes CASSLGRSQPQHF.